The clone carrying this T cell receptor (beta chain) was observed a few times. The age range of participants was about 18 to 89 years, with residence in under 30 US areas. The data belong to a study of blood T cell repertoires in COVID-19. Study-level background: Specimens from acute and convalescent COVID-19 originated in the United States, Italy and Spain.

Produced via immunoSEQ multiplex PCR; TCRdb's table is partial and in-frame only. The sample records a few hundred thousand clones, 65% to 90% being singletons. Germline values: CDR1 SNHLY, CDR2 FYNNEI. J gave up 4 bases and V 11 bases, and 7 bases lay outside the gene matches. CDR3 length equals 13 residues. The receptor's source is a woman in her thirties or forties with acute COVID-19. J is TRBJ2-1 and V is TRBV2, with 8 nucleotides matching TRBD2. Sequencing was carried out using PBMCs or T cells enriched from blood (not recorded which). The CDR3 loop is CAGRTSTYNEQFF. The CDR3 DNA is TGTGCCGGAAGGACTAGCACTTACAATGAGCAGTTCTTC.